This is a list of T cell receptor beta chains from one sample in a study of T-cell memory formation after mild COVID-19. TCRdb reprocessed the 5' RACE reads with MiXCR, giving one entry per CDR3 protein. The data show nearly 110,000 distinct CDR3 sequences, 9.5% to 15% seen once. The sequenced material came from PBMCs or a T cell subset sorted from them (not recorded which). The receptor source for this set is an adult woman who had mild COVID-19 (a few samples of this study predate the infection). Cell type and time point are not known. The CDR3 runs from the conserved cysteine through the conserved F or W. The D gene is left open where the match is weak. Where a row states a size, it is once, few, many or the class of an expanded clone; other rows omit it.

cdr3_aa cdr3_nt d_call v_call clone_size j_call
CASSLTRDTSYEQYF TGCGCCAGCAGCCTCACTCGGGACACTTCCTACGAGCAGTACTTC . TRBV4-3 few TRBJ2-7
CASSLALQAVRFF TGTGCCAGCAGCTTAGCGTTGCAGGCTGTGCGGTTCTTC . TRBV7-6 few TRBJ2-1
CASSSGTGCMNTEAFF TGTGCCAGCAGCTCGGGGACAGGATGCATGAACACTGAAGCTTTCTTT . TRBV12-1 . TRBJ1-1
CATSSTRYDEQFF TGTGCCACCAGCAGTACTAGGTACGATGAGCAGTTCTTC . TRBV15 . TRBJ2-1
CASSPPGGNEQFF TGTGCCAGCAGCCCCCCGGGGGGGAATGAGCAGTTCTTC TRBD2 TRBV7-9 . TRBJ2-1
CAIREGGLYEQYF TGTGCCATCCGTGAGGGGGGGCTTTACGAGCAGTACTTC . TRBV11-2 few TRBJ2-7
CASRKRVGETQYF TGTGCCAGCAGAAAGAGGGTCGGGGAGACCCAGTACTTC . TRBV2 few TRBJ2-5
CASSSRTSGVTDTQYF TGTGCCAGCAGCTCCAGGACTAGCGGGGTCACAGATACGCAGTATTTT TRBD2 TRBV7-9 . TRBJ2-3
CASSYTSGSLLNPSYQETQYF TGTGCCAGCAGTTATACTAGCGGGAGCTTACTCAACCCCTCGTACCAAGAGACCCAGTACTTC TRBD2 TRBV12-3/TRBV12-4 . TRBJ2-5
CASSLGQGVDEQYF TGTGCCAGCAGTCTAGGACAGGGGGTCGACGAGCAGTACTTC TRBD1 TRBV2 many TRBJ2-7
CASSVEGQTYNEQFF TGTGCCAGCAGCGTAGAGGGACAGACCTACAATGAGCAGTTCTTC TRBD1 TRBV9 . TRBJ2-1
CASWLSDQETQYF TGTGCCAGCTGGCTTTCTGACCAAGAGACCCAGTACTTC . TRBV18 few TRBJ2-5
CASSLTSGQETQYF TGTGCCAGCAGCTTGACTAGCGGCCAAGAGACCCAGTACTTC TRBD2 TRBV6-5 few TRBJ2-5
CSARDNEVAYNEQFF TGCAGTGCTAGAGATAACGAGGTAGCCTACAATGAGCAGTTCTTC . TRBV20-1 . TRBJ2-1
CSADGYNEQFF TGCAGCGCGGACGGATACAATGAGCAGTTCTTC . TRBV29-1 . TRBJ2-1
CASSPADSYQETQYF TGCGCCAGCAGTCCGGCCGACTCGTACCAAGAGACCCAGTACTTC . TRBV5-1 many TRBJ2-5
CASSSRDRVYEQYF TGTGCCAGCTCATCCCGGGACAGGGTCTACGAGCAGTACTTC TRBD1 TRBV18 many TRBJ2-7
CASSFPGVQYF TGTGCCAGCAGCTTTCCAGGGGTCCAGTACTTC . TRBV7-9 few TRBJ2-5
CASSLGVQTHNEQFF TGTGCCAGCAGCTTGGGGGTCCAGACCCACAATGAGCAGTTCTTC . TRBV5-5 many TRBJ2-1
CATSAPDREGTYEQYF TGTGCCACCAGTGCCCCGGACAGGGAAGGGACCTACGAGCAGTACTTC TRBD1 TRBV24-1 few TRBJ2-7
CASSENGLSRQPQHF TGTGCCAGCAGTGAAAATGGGTTGTCGAGGCAGCCCCAGCATTTT . TRBV6-1 . TRBJ1-5
CSAPDIALAKNIQYF TGCAGTGCTCCCGACATTGCCCTAGCCAAAAACATTCAGTACTTC . TRBV20-1 few TRBJ2-4
CASSYRQGLLDTEAFF TGCGCCAGCAGCTATCGACAGGGATTGTTGGACACTGAAGCTTTCTTT TRBD1 TRBV5-1 few TRBJ1-1
CASSHQGIGGNQPQHF TGTGCCAGCAGCCACCAAGGGATCGGAGGAAATCAGCCCCAGCATTTT . TRBV7-9 . TRBJ1-5
CASSLIPGQSSGNTIYF TGCGCCAGCAGCCTAATCCCGGGACAGAGCTCTGGAAACACCATATATTTT TRBD1 TRBV4-1 . TRBJ1-3
CASSIDLSYQPQHF TGTGCCAGTAGTATAGATCTGAGTTATCAGCCCCAGCATTTT . TRBV19 . TRBJ1-5
CASSIRTGPVSNQPQHF TGTGCCAGTAGTATTAGGACAGGGCCGGTCAGCAATCAGCCCCAGCATTTT TRBD1 TRBV19 . TRBJ1-5
CASSHTGTGASGANVLTF TGTGCCAGCTCACATACCGGGACAGGGGCCTCTGGGGCCAACGTCCTGACTTTC TRBD1 TRBV9 few TRBJ2-6
CSARDRIRSTYEQYF TGCAGTGCTAGAGATCGAATCCGCTCCACCTACGAGCAGTACTTC . TRBV20-1 many TRBJ2-7
CASSLPAAGVINIQYF TGTGCCAGCAGTTTGCCGGCAGCAGGAGTTATAAACATTCAGTACTTC . TRBV12-3/TRBV12-4 . TRBJ2-4
CASSVGGTGGTEAFF TGTGCCAGCAGCGTAGGAGGGACAGGGGGCACTGAAGCTTTCTTT TRBD1 TRBV9 . TRBJ1-1
CSARQTRPYEQYF TGCAGTGCTAGACAAACGCGCCCCTACGAGCAGTACTTC . TRBV20-1 few TRBJ2-7
CATSDRVTSIFNEQFF TGTGCCACCAGTGATCGAGTGACTAGCATCTTCAATGAGCAGTTCTTC TRBD2 TRBV24-1 . TRBJ2-1
CSVPRGSEQYF TGCAGCGTTCCCAGGGGTAGCGAGCAGTACTTC . TRBV29-1 . TRBJ2-7
CASSQVHAGDTEAFF TGCGCCAGCAGCCAAGTTCACGCGGGGGACACTGAAGCTTTCTTT . TRBV4-1 . TRBJ1-1
CASSLVAIDTSFGGREQYF TGTGCCAGCAGCTTAGTAGCTATAGATACCTCATTCGGTGGGCGCGAGCAGTACTTC . TRBV7-9 . TRBJ2-7
CAWSVGGGEQYF TGTGCCTGGAGTGTAGGGGGGGGCGAGCAGTACTTC . TRBV30 few TRBJ2-7
CASSRDTITQYF TGTGCCAGCTCCCGGGACACCATAACCCAGTACTTC . TRBV12-3/TRBV12-4 . TRBJ2-5
CASSLGVGDTQYF TGTGCCAGCAGCTTAGGGGTTGGAGATACGCAGTATTTT . TRBV7-6 many TRBJ2-3
CASSVGNTFSYEQYF TGTGCCAGCAGTGTTGGGAATACATTCTCCTACGAGCAGTACTTC . TRBV2 many TRBJ2-7
CASSTDGVSYEQYF TGTGCCAGCAGCACCGACGGTGTAAGCTACGAGCAGTACTTC . TRBV7-3 few TRBJ2-7
CAISEPGQGHYNEQFF TGTGCCATCAGTGAGCCGGGACAGGGCCACTACAATGAGCAGTTCTTC TRBD1 TRBV10-3 few TRBJ2-1
CATSREGRAGTDTQYF TGTGCCACCAGCAGAGAGGGCCGAGCAGGGACAGATACGCAGTATTTT . TRBV15 few TRBJ2-3
CASSRFNRDRADEQYF TGCGCCAGCAGCCGATTTAACCGGGACAGGGCAGACGAGCAGTACTTC TRBD1 TRBV5-1 many TRBJ2-7
CASSSGLGEQFF TGTGCCAGCAGCTCGGGACTAGGTGAGCAGTTCTTC TRBD2 TRBV7-9 few TRBJ2-1
CASRTTGELFF TGTGCCAGCAGAACTACCGGGGAGCTGTTTTTT . TRBV7-9 few TRBJ2-2
CSASREDQTYNEQFF TGCAGTGCTAGCAGGGAGGACCAAACCTACAATGAGCAGTTCTTC . TRBV20-1 few TRBJ2-1
CASSLERGGTYEQYF TGTGCCAGCAGCTTGGAGCGGGGGGGAACCTACGAGCAGTACTTC TRBD2 TRBV5-6 many TRBJ2-7
CASSSGASGANVLTF TGCGCCAGCTCATCCGGGGCCTCTGGGGCCAACGTCCTGACTTTC . TRBV5-1 . TRBJ2-6
CASSPGQGAGELFF TGTGCCAGCAGTCCAGGACAGGGGGCTGGGGAGCTGTTTTTT TRBD1 TRBV27 . TRBJ2-2
CASSLLQGEGELFF TGCGCCAGCAGCCTCCTACAGGGAGAGGGGGAGCTGTTTTTT . TRBV4-3 . TRBJ2-2
CASSPGTGDTF TGTGCCAGCAGTCCCGGGACAGGGGACACCTTC TRBD1 TRBV12-3/TRBV12-4 once TRBJ1-2